These T cell receptor beta chains were read from a single sample in a study of blood T cell repertoires in COVID-19. Profiling relied on immunoSEQ multiplex PCR, and the TCRdb table lists in-frame clones only, not all of them. The sample lists 310,000 or so clones, 70% to 90% seen once, with 5.5% to 7% in the top ten. Sequenced material: PBMCs or T cells enriched from blood (not recorded which). These receptor sequences come from a woman between 25 and 40 years old who had recovered from COVID-19. Both conserved end residues are part of each CDR3. A D gene is named only where the DNA matches it firmly. Size is stated for part of the rows, as once, few or many counts, or as a class when the clone is expanded.

d_gene	v_gene	abundance	j_gene	CDR3nt	CDR3aa
TRBD1	TRBV13	-	TRBJ1-2	TGTGCCAGCAGAGTCGGACAGGGGAATGGCTACACCTTC	CASRVGQGNGYTF
TRBD1	TRBV19	-	TRBJ1-5	TGTGCCAGTCAACCGGACAGGGGGCCGGGGCAGCCCCAGCATTTT	CASQPDRGPGQPQHF
TRBD1	TRBV28	-	TRBJ1-4	TGTGCCAGCTTTAAGGCGGGAGGGGGCGGGGAAAAACTGTTTTTT	CASFKAGGGGEKLFF
-	TRBV18	once	TRBJ2-1	TGTGCCAGCTCACCTTACCAGCGACCGGGGCCGGGGGATGAGCAGTTCTTC	CASSPYQRPGPGDEQFF
TRBD1	TRBV6-5	-	TRBJ1-3	TGTGCCAGCAGTCCGGACAGGGGGTTGAACACCATATATTTT	CASSPDRGLNTIYF
TRBD1	TRBV5-1	-	TRBJ1-2	TGCGCCAGCAGTTTCGGAGGGGGCGCTCCCAATGGCTACACCTTC	CASSFGGGAPNGYTF
TRBD1	TRBV3-1/TRBV3-2	once	TRBJ1-4	TGTGCCAGCAGCCTGACAGGGGGCAAAGAAAAACTGTTTTTT	CASSLTGGKEKLFF
TRBD1	TRBV27	once	TRBJ1-3	TGTGCCAGCAGTTTCCGGGACAGCCCTGGAAACACCATATATTTT	CASSFRDSPGNTIYF
-	TRBV7-9	-	TRBJ1-2	TGTGCCAGCAGCTCCAAAGGCTACACCTTC	CASSSKGYTF
-	TRBV5-1	-	TRBJ2-3	TGCGCCAGCAGCCTGGGGCAGGGGGGACCAGATACGCAGTATTTT	CASSLGQGGPDTQYF
-	TRBV6-1	once	TRBJ2-7	TGTGCCAGCAGTGAACTCAGGGAAATGCGCGAGCAGTACTTC	CASSELREMREQYF
-	TRBV19	-	TRBJ2-3	TGTGCCAGTAGGTCGGGGGTCGGCACAGATACGCAGTATTTT	CASRSGVGTDTQYF
TRBD1	TRBV13	-	TRBJ1-2	TGTGCCAGCAGCTGGACAGGCCTTGGCTACACCTTC	CASSWTGLGYTF
-	TRBV5-4	-	TRBJ1-1	TGTGCCAGCAGCTTCTCCCCGAACACTGAAGCTTTCTTT	CASSFSPNTEAFF
-	TRBV19	-	TRBJ1-6	TGTGCCAGTAGTTCAAGCCCAGGGGCCCAATTTAATTCACCCCTCCACTTT	CASSSSPGAQFNSPLHF
-	TRBV3-1/TRBV3-2	-	TRBJ2-2	TGTGCCAGCAGCCAAGATTCGGGACAGAACACCGGGGAGCTGTTTTTT	CASSQDSGQNTGELFF
TRBD2	TRBV29-1	-	TRBJ2-7	TGCAGCGTTGTCGACAATTACGGGACTAGCGGGGGGCCGCGTTCCTACGAGCAGTACTTC	CSVVDNYGTSGGPRSYEQYF
-	TRBV27	few	TRBJ1-1	TGTGCCAGCAGTACCCGAGGGGGACGGCCAGGGACTGAAGCTTTCTTT	CASSTRGGRPGTEAFF
-	TRBV30	-	TRBJ2-3	TGTGCCTGGAGACACCCAGGCACAGATACGCAGTATTTT	CAWRHPGTDTQYF
-	TRBV5-1	-	TRBJ2-7	TGCGCCAGCAGCTTGGGGTCCAGGATTTACTACGAGCAGTACTTC	CASSLGSRIYYEQYF
-	TRBV13	-	TRBJ2-6	TGTGCCAGCAGCCCCTGGGGCAGAATCTCTGGGGCCAACGTCCTGACTTTC	CASSPWGRISGANVLTF
-	TRBV19	once	TRBJ1-1	TGTGCCAGTAGCCCCAGGGATACTGAAGCTTTCTTT	CASSPRDTEAFF
-	TRBV6-6	-	TRBJ1-2	TGTGGTTTATCGCGGGGAAACTATGGCTACACCTTC	CGLSRGNYGYTF
TRBD1	TRBV19	-	TRBJ2-7	TGTGCCAGTAGCTCCGGGACAGCCGGTTCCTACGAGCAGTACTTC	CASSSGTAGSYEQYF
-	TRBV30	few	TRBJ1-1	TGTGCCTCTTCCCGCACAGGGTTTTCTGAAGCTTTCTTT	CASSRTGFSEAFF
TRBD1	TRBV19	-	TRBJ1-5	TGTGCCAGTAGTCTGGGACAGACCAATCAGCCCCAGCATTTT	CASSLGQTNQPQHF
TRBD1	TRBV7-8	once	TRBJ1-2	TGTGCCAGCAGCTTAGCGCGGTCGACAGGGGGCCTTGGCTACACCTTC	CASSLARSTGGLGYTF
-	TRBV30	-	TRBJ2-2	TGTGCCTGGAGTGTCGGCAGGGTGACCGGGGAGCTGTTTTTT	CAWSVGRVTGELFF